This T cell receptor (beta chain) originates from a study of blood T cells in healthy people across ages. Combining a sample-barcoded 5' primer with a J-beta primer mix, a second PCR ran for roughly 6 to 12 cycles. TCRdb reanalysed the 5' RACE reads using MiXCR and keeps one entry per CDR3 protein. The repertoire has about a million distinct CDR3 sequences, 45% to 60% of them found once; the top ten carry about 20%. Investigators took about 9.2 milliliters of peripheral blood from every donor. In this sample, this clonotype turned up a few times. Sequencing was done on a sample of blood. This receptor was identified in an older woman in good health.

CDR3 sequence (DNA): TGTGCCAGCAGCCAAGACCAGTACAATGAGCAGTTCTTC. Its protein product is CASSQDQYNEQFF. V and J are TRBV3-1 and TRBJ2-1, with D unresolved. Germline CDR1 reads LGHDT; CDR2 reads YNNKEL (reference sequence). The CDR3 covers 13 residues. Between the trimmed V and J ends, which lost 0 bases and 4 bases, there was a span of 4 bases.